This is a list of T cell receptor beta chains from one sample in a study of T cell changes during pregnancy in multiple sclerosis. Method: immunoSEQ multiplex PCR; TCRdb's copy keeps in-frame clones and lacks some. The table has approximately 48,000 clones, roughly 94% seen once; the top ten hold just under 0.6%. This specimen consisted of CD4+ T cells from peripheral blood mononuclear cells, obtained in the second trimester of pregnancy. The source is a female donor with multiple sclerosis, enrolled in a pregnancy study. CDR3s include the opening cysteine and the closing phenylalanine or tryptophan. The D gene is left open where the match is weak. Some rows have no size entry. The others give once, few or many, or a class for an expanded clone.

v_call	d_call	j_call	clone_size	cdr3_aa	cdr3_nt
TRBV12-5	TRBD1	TRBJ2-5	NA	CASGFRTGPVLAQYF	TGTGCTAGTGGTTTCCGGACAGGCCCCGTATTAGCCCAGTACTTC
TRBV4-1	NA	TRBJ1-2	NA	CASSQVTAYGYTF	TGCGCCAGCAGCCAGGTGACAGCCTATGGCTACACCTTC
TRBV6-6	NA	TRBJ2-7	NA	CASSYSMPSEQYF	TGTGCCAGCAGTTACTCGATGCCTTCCGAGCAGTACTTC
TRBV7-8	TRBD1	TRBJ1-4	once	CASSRAGTGNEKLFF	TGTGCCAGCAGCCGAGCCGGGACAGGGAACGAAAAACTGTTTTTT
TRBV10-3	TRBD2	TRBJ2-3	NA	CAIRELAGYTDTQYF	TGTGCCATCAGAGAGCTAGCGGGCTACACAGATACGCAGTATTTT
TRBV5-1	TRBD2	TRBJ2-5	NA	CASSSGTSGGYKETQYF	TGCGCCAGCAGCTCCGGGACTAGCGGGGGGTACAAAGAGACCCAGTACTTC
TRBV19	TRBD2	TRBJ2-3	NA	CASTTSGGRDTQYF	TGTGCCAGTACTACTAGCGGGGGGAGGGATACGCAGTATTTT
TRBV7-9	TRBD1	TRBJ1-2	NA	CASSSNRGGYTF	TGTGCCAGCAGCTCGAACAGGGGAGGCTACACCTTC
TRBV21-1	NA	TRBJ1-6	once	CASSKGSGESSYNSPLHF	TGTGCCAGCAGCAAAGGATCAGGGGAGAGCTCCTATAATTCACCCCTCCACTTT
TRBV30	NA	TRBJ1-6	NA	CAWNLLGGSPLHF	TGTGCCTGGAACCTTCTGGGAGGTTCACCCCTCCACTTT
TRBV5-4	TRBD2	TRBJ2-2	NA	CASRLAGVGELFF	TGTGCCAGCAGACTAGCGGGGGTCGGGGAGCTGTTTTTT
TRBV27	TRBD1	TRBJ2-7	NA	CASSKHRGLYEQYF	TGTGCCAGCAGTAAACACAGGGGCCTTTACGAGCAGTACTTC
TRBV5-1	TRBD2	TRBJ2-3	NA	CASGPGTSGGSTDTQYF	TGCGCCAGCGGTCCCGGGACTAGCGGGGGGAGCACAGATACGCAGTATTTT
TRBV21-1	NA	TRBJ1-6	NA	CASSKQGTDNSPLHF	TGTGCCAGCAGCAAACAGGGGACAGATAATTCACCCCTCCACTTT
TRBV7-6	TRBD1	TRBJ1-2	NA	CASSQLGQGAHGYTF	TGTGCCAGCAGTCAACTCGGACAGGGGGCACATGGCTACACCTTC
TRBV6-1	TRBD1	TRBJ1-5	NA	CASSINRGSAQHF	TGTGCCAGCAGTATAAACAGGGGATCGGCCCAGCATTTT
TRBV29-1	NA	TRBJ1-1	NA	CSVEDSRGSLNTEAFF	TGCAGCGTTGAAGATAGTAGGGGAAGCCTGAACACTGAAGCTTTCTTT
TRBV2	NA	TRBJ1-2	few	CGVSGYGYTF	TGCGGGGTGTCAGGCTATGGCTACACCTTC
TRBV7-7	TRBD1	TRBJ2-7	NA	CASSMGQGNYEQYF	TGTGCTAGCAGCATGGGACAGGGAAACTACGAGCAGTACTTC
TRBV7-9	TRBD1	TRBJ2-1	NA	CASSTRTGKNEQFF	TGTGCCAGCAGCACCCGGACAGGGAAGAATGAGCAGTTCTTC
TRBV6-1	TRBD1	TRBJ1-5	NA	CASRGTGGGRQPQHF	TGTGCCAGCAGGGGGACAGGTGGAGGGAGGCAGCCCCAGCATTTT
TRBV4-2	NA	TRBJ1-4	once	CASSQDGQSNEKLFF	TGTGCCAGCAGCCAAGATGGACAGTCTAATGAAAAACTGTTTTTT
TRBV15	NA	TRBJ1-2	NA	CATSRDLEGALYGYTF	TGTGCCACCAGCAGAGATTTGGAGGGTGCGCTCTATGGCTACACCTTC
TRBV6-5	NA	TRBJ2-5	NA	CASSTRHGEETQYF	TGTGCCAGCAGTACCCGCCACGGAGAAGAGACCCAGTACTTC
TRBV7-2	TRBD2	TRBJ2-5	once	CASSQRLGGGAETQYF	TGTGCCAGCAGCCAACGATTGGGCGGGGGGGCGGAGACCCAGTACTTC
TRBV7-9	TRBD2	TRBJ2-1	NA	CASWEAGQRPGNEQFF	TGTGCCAGCTGGGAAGCGGGGCAAAGACCGGGGAATGAGCAGTTCTTC
TRBV18	NA	TRBJ1-1	NA	CASFQQVNTEAFF	TGTGCCAGCTTCCAACAGGTTAACACTGAAGCTTTCTTT
TRBV10-3	NA	TRBJ1-5	NA	CATQTGGGNQPQHF	TGTGCCACCCAAACTGGGGGCGGGAATCAGCCCCAGCATTTT
TRBV6-5	NA	TRBJ2-2	NA	CASRKKPPETGELFF	TGTGCCAGCAGAAAGAAACCCCCGGAGACCGGGGAGCTGTTTTTT
TRBV6-5	TRBD1	TRBJ1-1	few	CASSRTGEAFF	TGTGCCAGCAGTAGGACAGGGGAAGCTTTCTTT
TRBV10-3	TRBD1	TRBJ1-2	NA	CAISEGKGAYGYTF	TGTGCCATCAGTGAAGGGAAGGGGGCGTATGGCTACACCTTC
TRBV7-3	TRBD2	TRBJ2-1	NA	CASSLWSSGTTPQRNEQFF	TGTGCCAGCAGCTTATGGAGTAGCGGGACAACCCCCCAAAGGAATGAGCAGTTCTTC
TRBV7-3	NA	TRBJ1-1	NA	CASSPPPGPGGNTEAFF	TGTGCCAGCAGCCCCCCCCCGGGCCCCGGAGGGAACACTGAAGCTTTCTTT
TRBV10-3	NA	TRBJ2-7	NA	CAISEQSYEQYF	TGTGCCATCAGTGAACAATCCTACGAGCAGTACTTC
TRBV25-1	TRBD1	TRBJ1-1	NA	CASADRGLTEAFF	TGTGCCAGCGCGGACAGGGGGCTTACTGAAGCTTTCTTT
TRBV9	TRBD1	TRBJ2-1	NA	CASSVEGQGAREQFF	TGTGCCAGCAGCGTGGAGGGACAGGGGGCGCGGGAGCAGTTCTTC
TRBV5-6	NA	TRBJ2-4	NA	CASSLIRLRGSDHKNIQYF	TGTGCCAGCAGCTTGATCCGCCTTAGAGGGAGTGACCATAAAAACATTCAGTACTTC
TRBV29-1	NA	TRBJ2-7	NA	CSVVRGNYEQYF	TGCAGCGTTGTCCGAGGGAACTACGAGCAGTACTTC
TRBV6-5	TRBD1	TRBJ1-1	NA	CASSPGTGGPHF	TGTGCCAGCAGCCCCGGGACAGGGGGCCCACATTTT
TRBV7-2	TRBD1	TRBJ2-7	NA	CASSRMTGEFYEQYF	TGTGCCAGCAGTCGAATGACAGGGGAATTTTACGAGCAGTACTTC
TRBV20-1	NA	TRBJ1-1	few	CSAKTNTEAFF	TGCAGTGCTAAGACAAACACTGAAGCTTTCTTT
TRBV9	TRBD1	TRBJ1-6	once	CASSVGGGVGASPLHF	TGTGCCAGCAGCGTAGGAGGGGGCGTAGGAGCTTCACCCCTCCACTTT
TRBV19	NA	TRBJ2-3	NA	CASSIDHVALSDTQYF	TGTGCCAGTAGTATAGATCACGTTGCCCTATCAGATACGCAGTATTTT
TRBV29-1	TRBD1	TRBJ2-7	NA	CSIRQGPYEQYF	TGCAGCATCCGACAGGGCCCCTACGAGCAGTACTTC
TRBV25-1	TRBD1	TRBJ1-4	NA	CASSGTTGNYEKLFF	TGTGCCAGCAGTGGCACGACAGGGAACTATGAAAAACTGTTTTTT
TRBV4-3	NA	TRBJ2-7	NA	CASSQAGLPPEQYF	TGCGCCAGCAGCCAAGCCGGACTCCCCCCCGAGCAGTACTTC
TRBV19	TRBD2	TRBJ2-1	NA	CASSIGVAGGLQFF	TGTGCCAGTAGTATCGGGGTAGCGGGGGGGTTGCAGTTCTTC
TRBV4-3	NA	TRBJ1-1	NA	CASSQDLSGGLAFF	TGCGCCAGCAGCCAAGATCTAAGCGGGGGTCTCGCTTTCTTT
TRBV11-2	TRBD1	TRBJ1-2	NA	CASSLYNTGGGYGYTF	TGTGCCAGCAGCTTATATAATACAGGGGGCGGCTATGGCTACACCTTC
TRBV2	NA	TRBJ2-7	NA	CASSPNYEQYF	TGTGCCAGCAGTCCTAACTACGAGCAGTACTTC
TRBV6-6	NA	TRBJ1-3	NA	CASAGASGNTIYF	TGTGCCAGCGCGGGGGCGAGTGGAAACACCATATATTTT
TRBV6-1	NA	TRBJ2-7	NA	CASRTGTPNYEQYF	TGTGCCAGCAGAACCGGGACACCTAACTACGAGCAGTACTTC
TRBV10-3	NA	TRBJ2-3	NA	CAIRGPRGPTDTQYF	TGTGCCATCAGGGGTCCGCGGGGACCCACAGATACGCAGTATTTT
TRBV9	TRBD1	TRBJ2-2	NA	CASRPGQGFSGELFF	TGTGCCAGCAGACCGGGACAGGGTTTTTCCGGGGAGCTGTTTTTT
TRBV30	NA	TRBJ1-6	NA	CAWSLQGGSPLHF	TGTGCCTGGAGCCTACAGGGAGGGTCACCCCTCCACTTT